The present T cell receptor (beta chain) was sequenced within a study of immune heterogeneity within non-small cell lung tumors. On the study more broadly: Squamous cell carcinomas accounted for several of the tumors, non-squamous carcinomas for approximately 10, and 1 was not otherwise specified. Findings of the study overall: The study found that local T-cell clonality correlated moderately but significantly with local tumor mutational burden (R roughly 0.3). Tumor sites in a patient shared identical dominant CDR3 beta clonotypes and also carried site-unique high-frequency clones.

Trimming pared 4 bases from V and 8 bases from J, leaving 20 bases between. Germline V gives CDR1 MNHEY, CDR2 SVGEGT. There are 15 residues in the CDR3. Notes on this clonotype: The target antigen is unknown.

Bulk tumor genomic DNA was the template, and each sample received about 590 ng. During surgery, several far-apart biopsies were obtained from every primary tumor. Enrolled patients presented with newly diagnosed, previously untreated non-small cell lung cancer and underwent curative surgery. Study donors were patients with a new diagnosis of non-small cell lung cancer who underwent surgery with curative intent. TCR beta CDR3 was amplified by multiplex PCR using 32 V and 13 J primers. TCRdb re-derived calls from the multiplex PCR reads in MiXCR, one entry per CDR3 protein. In the table there are nearly 15,000 distinct CDR3 sequences, under 35% of which are singletons.

The sample consisted of lung tumor tissue. This sequence joins TRBV6-2 or TRBV6-3 and TRBJ1-2; TRBD1 is a possible D gene (5 bases). This TCR was recovered from a woman in her forties or fifties with non-small cell lung cancer. Written as DNA, the CDR3 is TGTGCCAGCAGTTTAGGTGGGCAGGGTGCTAAGGGCTACACCTTC. It codes for CASSLGGQGAKGYTF.